The source of this TCR beta chain is a study of monozygotic twins with inflammatory bowel disease. Addition of UMIs with a 6-nucleotide sample barcode was achieved by template switching. cDNA for TCRalpha and TCRbeta was amplified by nested PCRs of about 17 then 9 cycles. TCRdb re-called the 5' RACE reads; every CDR3 protein appears as one record, without DNA. This sample carries 300,000 to 400,000 distinct CDR3 sequences, with 2% to 2.5% going to the ten biggest clones. About this clonotype itself: The antigen is undetermined.

Study-level findings and limits: Other individuals had fewer clonotypes in common with IBD patients than with healthy twins, especially with disease activity.

The CDR3 loop spans 12 amino acids. Germline CDR1 reads DFQATT; CDR2 reads SNEGSKA (reference sequence). This chain links TRBV20-1 with TRBJ1-1. This TCR came from a human donor with ulcerative colitis or Crohn's disease, or a healthy co-twin of an affected twin (not recorded which). The source material was blood. The CDR3 sequence: CSARAVGLEAFF.